This TCR beta chain was retrieved from a study of control samples from healthy donors and cancer patients. This CDR3 contains 13 residues. The V end was cut by 3 bases, the J end by 3 bases, with 8 bases between. The V gene's germline CDR1 is MDHEN and CDR2 SYDVKM. The assay was immunoSEQ multiplex PCR, and TCRdb's table has in-frame clones only and misses some. Found here are approximately 99,000 clones, roughly four fifths of them singletons; the top ten hold approximately 7%. The chain combines TRBV28 with TRBJ1-1, with D hard to call. Sequencing input: blood. The receptor was derived from a young man in good health. The chain's CDR3 is CASSLLIDTEAFF. The CDR3 nucleotides are TGTGCCAGCAGTTTGTTGATCGACACTGAAGCTTTCTTT.